This T cell receptor (beta chain) was captured by sequencing in a study of blood T cell repertoires in COVID-19. Study summary: The analysed material was cDNA or gDNA that came from T cells, B-cell-depleted T cells, or PBMCs.

Germline V lookup: CDR1 KGHDR, CDR2 SFDVKD. The CDR3 contains 15 residues. Trimming shortened V by 2 bases and J by 7 bases, and 14 bases separated the two germline ends. Original analysis: From reference gene primer amplification, estimates of nucleated cell counts were derived. The method was immunoSEQ multiplex PCR; TCRdb's version includes in-frame clones alone and lacks a portion of them. V and J calls plus clone size are reproduced from that table; the DNA served to infer D and trimming. This sample has about 100,000 clones, with about 90% found just once. J is TRBJ2-1 and V is TRBV24-1; D is perhaps TRBD2 (5 bases). This TCR came from a man between 18 and 35 years old with acute or convalescent COVID-19. Sequencing input: peripheral blood. The CDR3 reads CATSDWSVRGNEQFF. The DNA of the CDR3 is TGTGCCACCAGTGATTGGTCGGTTAGAGGGAATGAGCAGTTCTTC.